This TCR beta chain stems from a study of Tregs in tolerant kidney transplant recipients. Related graft donors supplied nonmyeloablative bone marrow transplants, and mixed chimerism was transient. Method: immunoSEQ multiplex PCR; TCRdb's copy keeps in-frame clones and lacks some. The sample shows 81,000 or so clones, roughly 90% of them seen only once. The material was CD4+ T cells from blood (PBMCs), obtained 24 months after the transplant. This sequence originates from a human patient who received a combined kidney and bone marrow transplant. Some T cells may be provided by the graft donor.

CDR3 DNA sequence: TGTGCCAGCAGTGAATTTGCAGGGTTTGGTTCACCCCTCCACTTT. This encodes CASSEFAGFGSPLHF. The rearrangement links TRBV25-1 to TRBJ1-6, with a possible D match to TRBD1 (5 bases). This CDR3 is built from 15 residues. The V and J ends lost 1 base and 9 bases respectively, with 13 bases between them. CDR1 MGHDK and CDR2 SYGVNS come from the germline V gene.